This entry concerns a single T cell receptor beta chain. Its antigen is not known. This specimen belongs to a study of CXCR3-negative and CXCR3-positive naive CD8 T cells. Study conclusions and caveats: CXCR3 expression dropped partially after cryopreservation, and most assays relied on fresh PBMCs. Similar TRBV-TRBJ gene usage was seen in naive CXCR3-negative and CXCR3-positive cells, but not in memory cells.

Germline V lookup: CDR1 LGHDT, CDR2 YNNKEL (reference sequence). This CDR3 has 13 residues. It was by 5' RACE with UMI labels that the TRB cDNA libraries were prepared. No DNA is given; TCRdb re-called the 5' RACE reads and lists each CDR3 protein once. The sample's table shows around 40,000 distinct CDR3 sequences. V usage is TRBV3-1 and J usage is TRBJ2-7; TCRdb selects TRBD2, and the lack of DNA leaves this call unchecked. The sample was memory CD8+ T cells from blood. The source is a human donor in good health. Some clones in this sample may be carry-over from other donors' samples. The CDR3 reads CASSQSGRGEQYF.